The entry that follows covers one T cell receptor (beta chain) sequence. No cognate antigen has been identified for it. The sample holds no much larger clone one base away, and base qualities are not on file. The data stem from a study of beta chain features in type 1 diabetes (dated by TCRdb to 2017 to 2018). For the wider study: Mean age, gender distribution, total cell number and subset yield were not different between patients and healthy donors. The study compared TCRB repertoires of sorted circulating CD4+ T cell subsets between recently diagnosed type 1 diabetes patients and matched healthy donors. Naive and central memory subsets were obtained from all 30 or so donors, but regulatory and stem cell-like memory subsets were isolated from only 8 patients and roughly 8 healthy donors. Across all samples, around 100 million sorted cells were examined, and cell number per subset correlated strongly with RNA yield.

The CDR3 starts with the cysteine, ends with the phenylalanine, and has 12 residues. The DNA shown is the 36-base CDR3, in frame from base 1. The germline V gene supplies CDR1 SGHVS and CDR2 FQNEAQ. The V end loses 5 bases and the J end loses 9 bases, and a stretch of 13 bases separates them. Each donor gave one peripheral blood draw, averaging approximately 0.12 L, which was collected into heparinised tubes. A BD FACSAria II and a panel including CD45RO, CCR7, CD25, CD127, CD95 and CD27 were used to sort naive, central memory, regulatory and stem cell-like memory CD4+ T cells. All sorted populations exceeded 95% purity. Right away, PBMCs were isolated by Lymphoprep density gradient centrifugation and were stained directly, with no culture step. To minimize batch effects, samples were stained and sorted in pairs, one healthy donor with one patient per experiment. The High Capacity cDNA Reverse Transcription Kit was used to reverse transcribe all of the isolated RNA, meaning that expressed TCRB transcripts were what got sequenced. Deep immunoSEQ sequencing was performed on naive, central memory and regulatory T cell samples, with an average of around 3.4 million total reads per sample. Sorted cells were lysed in RLT buffer and RNA was extracted with DNase-treated RNeasy Micro or Mini kits, depending on cell number. To prevent cross-contamination, each cell subset was processed individually, whereas patient and healthy donor samples were processed jointly. The immunoSEQ multiplex PCR was used to amplify TCRB sequences from cDNA, yielding 87-bp fragments that span the CDR3 region. Sequencing of the amplicons was performed on the Illumina HiSeq platform. The authors processed their data as follows. Synthetic template baselines were used to correct PCR bias computationally, reads within Hamming distance 2 were collapsed together, and singletons that could not be merged were discarded. Reads were aligned against IMGT so that V, D and J genes, CDR3 length and insertions or deletions at six rearrangement sites could be assigned. Within each subset, clonotype counts were normalized to the number of sorted cells before true diversity and Gini coefficients were calculated with the tcR R package. Repertoire sharing was quantified using the overlap coefficient calculated on TCRB nucleotide sequences. Out-of-frame TCRB sequences from naive cells were analyzed as a proxy for the pre-selection repertoire. The table was pulled from immuneACCESS by TCRdb, which kept in-frame rearrangements only. Such tables lose some clones; where checked, under half of the loss comes from unresolved V genes, and the rest has no known cause. V, J and clone size derive from that table, while D and trimming were established from the DNA sequence. This sample has more than 300,000 clones in its table, and roughly 13% of those were observed once. Approximately 0.015% of the sample goes to the ten largest clones.

What the study reported, not specific to this receptor: PCR may preferentially amplify shorter templates, but because patient and control samples were amplified and corrected together, any resulting skew would affect both groups equally. Sequencing cDNA rather than genomic DNA could over-represent highly expressing activated cells, although activation and CD3 levels did not differ between groups. Because small numbers of individuals were included in the HLA sub-analyses, any influence of HLA type on TCRB rearrangement was left unresolved. In all four CD4+ subsets, TCRB CDR3 length was moderately but significantly shorter in type 1 diabetes patients. Naive, central memory and regulatory TCRB repertoires appeared to be more alike among patients than among healthy donors. Fewer insertions and more nucleotide deletions at VDJ recombination sites were observed in patients with type 1 diabetes, implying thymic rearrangement abnormalities.

This clonotype originated in a man younger than 30 in good health. Sequences were obtained from naive CD4+ T cells from blood. Reading the label with the study, this specimen's cell subset or site is: true naive CD4+ T cells. This receptor chain uses TRBV7-8 and TRBJ1-1; TRBD1 is possibly the D segment (6 matching bases). The DNA is as follows: TGTGCCAGCAGCATACAGGGTAGGAAAGCTTTCTTT. Its amino acids are CASSIQGRKAFF.